This is a list of T cell receptor beta chains from one sample in a study of T cell responses to AZD1222 COVID-19 vaccine. Using immunoSEQ multiplex PCR, the repertoire was profiled, and TCRdb retains in-frame clones only, with some absent. The data hold roughly 140,000 clones, with approximately 89% observed a single time. The input for sequencing was peripheral blood, taken on day 0 of MenACWY control vaccination. The receptor source for this set is an adult in good health. CDR3s include the opening cysteine and the closing phenylalanine or tryptophan. Each record gives: V gene, D gene, J gene, clone size, CDR3 DNA, CDR3 protein. The D gene is left open where the match is weak. Clone size appears in some rows only: once, few, many, or a class for an expanded clone.

V: TRBV6-4; D: TRBD2; J: TRBJ2-3; size: .; DNA: TGTGCCAGCAGTGAGACTAGCGGGGGCACAGATACGCAGTATTTT; CDR3: CASSETSGGTDTQYF
V: TRBV11-3; D: .; J: TRBJ1-5; size: .; DNA: TGTGCCAGCAGCTTGGCAGGGAGCGTGGGCAATCAGCCCCAGCATTTT; CDR3: CASSLAGSVGNQPQHF
V: TRBV10-3; D: .; J: TRBJ2-1; size: .; DNA: TGTGCCATCAGTGAGGGCGGGGGCCGGTACAATGAGCAGTTCTTC; CDR3: CAISEGGGRYNEQFF
V: TRBV4-1; D: .; J: TRBJ1-2; size: .; DNA: TGCGCCAGCAGCCAACCAACAATGGGGAGGCGCAACTATGGCTACACCTTC; CDR3: CASSQPTMGRRNYGYTF
V: TRBV9; D: TRBD2; J: TRBJ2-5; size: .; DNA: TGTGCCAGCAGCGTAGCTGTGGCTAGCGGGGGGGAGACCCAGTACTTC; CDR3: CASSVAVASGGETQYF
V: TRBV6-5; D: .; J: TRBJ1-2; size: few; DNA: TGTGCCAGCAGTTACTCAGGGTTCTATGGCTACACCTTC; CDR3: CASSYSGFYGYTF
V: TRBV3-1/TRBV3-2; D: .; J: TRBJ1-2; size: once; DNA: TGTGCCAGCAGCCAAGAAAAAGAAGGGGACTACTATGGCTACACCTTC; CDR3: CASSQEKEGDYYGYTF
V: TRBV2; D: TRBD1; J: TRBJ1-5; size: .; DNA: TGTGCCAGCAGTGGGACAGGGGGCCGACAGCCCCAGCATTTT; CDR3: CASSGTGGRQPQHF
V: TRBV11-3; D: TRBD1; J: TRBJ1-2; size: .; DNA: TGTGCCAGCAGCCACTTTGAAAATTCGGGACAGGGTGGCTACACCTTC; CDR3: CASSHFENSGQGGYTF
V: TRBV7-9; D: .; J: TRBJ1-5; size: .; DNA: TGTGCCAGCAGCCCGGACGAAGGGGTAAATCAGCCCCAGCATTTT; CDR3: CASSPDEGVNQPQHF
V: TRBV6-5; D: .; J: TRBJ2-1; size: .; DNA: TGTGCCAGCAGTTACGAAGCGGTAACCTCCTACAATGAGCAGTTCTTC; CDR3: CASSYEAVTSYNEQFF
V: TRBV3-1/TRBV3-2; D: TRBD1; J: TRBJ1-5; size: .; DNA: TGTGCCAGCAGCCCCCTTGGACAGGGTGGTCAGCCCCAGCATTTT; CDR3: CASSPLGQGGQPQHF
V: TRBV30; D: TRBD2; J: TRBJ2-1; size: .; DNA: TGTGCCTGGCAAATAGCGGGGGGGTTTAATGAGCAGTTCTTC; CDR3: CAWQIAGGFNEQFF
V: TRBV10-3; D: TRBD1; J: TRBJ1-5; size: .; DNA: TGTGCCATCAGTGTCGACAAAACGGACAGGGGCAATCAGCCCCAGCATTTT; CDR3: CAISVDKTDRGNQPQHF
V: TRBV10-3; D: TRBD1; J: TRBJ1-6; size: .; DNA: TGTGCCATCAGTTTACAGGGGACCCATTCACCCCTCCACTTT; CDR3: CAISLQGTHSPLHF
V: TRBV7-9; D: TRBD1; J: TRBJ2-5; size: .; DNA: TGTGCCAGCGGCACAGGGGGAGAGACCCAGTACTTC; CDR3: CASGTGGETQYF
V: TRBV2; D: .; J: TRBJ2-7; size: .; DNA: TGTGCCAGCAGTGAAGCGGATTGGGCAGTCACCTACGAGCAGTACTTC; CDR3: CASSEADWAVTYEQYF
V: TRBV10-3; D: .; J: TRBJ1-2; size: .; DNA: TGTGCCATCAGTGACTCCCGAGACTATGGCTACACCTTC; CDR3: CAISDSRDYGYTF
V: TRBV6-2/TRBV6-3; D: .; J: TRBJ1-5; size: once; DNA: TGTGCCAGCAGTTACCCCTCGGCAGGGTTCAATCAGCCCCAGCATTTT; CDR3: CASSYPSAGFNQPQHF
V: TRBV19; D: .; J: TRBJ1-4; size: few; DNA: TGTGCCAGTAGGGCCAGGGGCGAGAGAACTAATGAAAAACTGTTTTTT; CDR3: CASRARGERTNEKLFF
V: TRBV6-5; D: TRBD2; J: TRBJ2-7; size: .; DNA: TGTGCCAGCAGAGAGGCCGGGACTAGCGACGAGCAGTACTTC; CDR3: CASREAGTSDEQYF
V: TRBV9; D: .; J: TRBJ2-7; size: .; DNA: TGTGCCAGCAGTCGACGAGGGCGCAGGGGTAGCGACGAGCAGTACTTC; CDR3: CASSRRGRRGSDEQYF
V: TRBV5-4; D: TRBD2; J: TRBJ2-7; size: once; DNA: TGTGCCAGCAGCGGGGGACTAGCGGTTAACGAGCAGTACTTC; CDR3: CASSGGLAVNEQYF
V: TRBV19; D: .; J: TRBJ1-1; size: .; DNA: TGTGCCAGTAGTATTGTGGGGCAGTCGAACACTGAAGCTTTCTTT; CDR3: CASSIVGQSNTEAFF
V: TRBV11-2; D: .; J: TRBJ1-5; size: once; DNA: TGTGCCAGCAGCTTAGGTGGGGGGGGCAATCAGCCCCAGCATTTT; CDR3: CASSLGGGGNQPQHF
V: TRBV3-1/TRBV3-2; D: TRBD1; J: TRBJ1-2; size: .; DNA: TGTGCCAGCAGCCAACCGGGACAGGCTAACTATGGCTACACCTTC; CDR3: CASSQPGQANYGYTF
V: TRBV6-2/TRBV6-3; D: TRBD2; J: TRBJ2-3; size: .; DNA: TGTGCCAGCAGTTACGCCCCGGGGGGATACACAGATACGCAGTATTTT; CDR3: CASSYAPGGYTDTQYF
V: TRBV2; D: TRBD1; J: TRBJ2-3; size: .; DNA: TGTGCCAGCAGTGGGACAGGGGGCCCAGATACGCAGTATTTT; CDR3: CASSGTGGPDTQYF